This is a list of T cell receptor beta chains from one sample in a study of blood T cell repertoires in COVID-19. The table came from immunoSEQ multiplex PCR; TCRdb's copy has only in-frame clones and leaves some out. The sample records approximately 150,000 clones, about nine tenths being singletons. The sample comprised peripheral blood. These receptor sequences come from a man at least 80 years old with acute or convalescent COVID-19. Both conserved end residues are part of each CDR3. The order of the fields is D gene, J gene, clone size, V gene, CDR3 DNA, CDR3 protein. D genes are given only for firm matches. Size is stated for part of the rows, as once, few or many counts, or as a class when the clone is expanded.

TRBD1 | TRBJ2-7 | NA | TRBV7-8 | TGTGCCAGCAGCTCCATCGTCCCGGGACAGGGGGGGTCCTCCTACGAGCAGTACTTC | CASSSIVPGQGGSSYEQYF
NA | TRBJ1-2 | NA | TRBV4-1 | TGCGCCAGCAGCCAAGTTCCCCAGGCTAACTATGGCTACACCTTC | CASSQVPQANYGYTF
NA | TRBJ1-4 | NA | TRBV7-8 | TGTGCCAGCAGCCACGGGAAGGCCACGGAACTGTTTTTT | CASSHGKATELFF
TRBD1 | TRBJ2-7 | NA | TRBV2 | TGTGCCAGCACGGGGACAGGGGGCTCTTACGAGCAGTACTTC | CASTGTGGSYEQYF
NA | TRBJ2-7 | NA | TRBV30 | TGTGCCTGGAGTGTTCGAAGGACTCCCGTCTACGAGCAGTACTTC | CAWSVRRTPVYEQYF
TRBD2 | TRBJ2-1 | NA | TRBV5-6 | TGTGCCAGCAGCTTAATAGCGGGGGGCTACAATGAGCAGTTCTTC | CASSLIAGGYNEQFF
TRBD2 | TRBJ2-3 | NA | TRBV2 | TGTGCCAGCAGGTCACTAGCGGGAGCAGGTAGTAGAGCAGATACGCAGTATTTT | CASRSLAGAGSRADTQYF
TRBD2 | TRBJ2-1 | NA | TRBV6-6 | TGTGCCAGCAGTCTCACTAGCGGGAGGGCCCTCGTTGTTCATGAGCAGTTCTTC | CASSLTSGRALVVHEQFF
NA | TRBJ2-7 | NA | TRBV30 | TGTGCCTGGAGGGGCAGGGGTGGCTACGAGCAGTACTTC | CAWRGRGGYEQYF
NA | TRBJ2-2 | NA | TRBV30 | TGTGCCTGCCCTGCAGGGCCACTTATAAACACCGGGGAGCTGTTTTTT | CACPAGPLINTGELFF
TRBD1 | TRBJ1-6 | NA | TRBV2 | TGTGCCAGCATCGGACAGGGGAATTCACCCCTCCACTTT | CASIGQGNSPLHF
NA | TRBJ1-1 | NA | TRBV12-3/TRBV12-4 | TGTGCCAGCAGCTTGGCGGGCGGCACTGAAGCTTTCTTT | CASSLAGGTEAFF
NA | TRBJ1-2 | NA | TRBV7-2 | TGTGCCAGCAGCCCTGGACAGTCGTATGGCTACACCTTC | CASSPGQSYGYTF
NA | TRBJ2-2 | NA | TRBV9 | TGTGCCAGCAGCCAGACTGGGGCCACCGGGGAGCTGTTTTTT | CASSQTGATGELFF
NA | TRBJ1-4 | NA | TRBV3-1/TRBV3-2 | TGTGCCAGCAGCCGGATGGCAGGAAATAATGAAAAACTGTTTTTT | CASSRMAGNNEKLFF
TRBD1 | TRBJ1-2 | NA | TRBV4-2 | TGTGCCAGCAGCCAAGATTTGAACCAGGGGGAATATGGCTACACCTTC | CASSQDLNQGEYGYTF
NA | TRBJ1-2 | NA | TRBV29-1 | TGCAGCGTTGAAGACAGGCCTATCTATGGCTACACCTTC | CSVEDRPIYGYTF
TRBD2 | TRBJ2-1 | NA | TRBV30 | TGTGCCTGGAGGCAACTAGCGGGAGATTTTAATGAGCAGTTCTTC | CAWRQLAGDFNEQFF
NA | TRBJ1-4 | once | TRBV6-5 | TGTGCCAGCAAAAGGGGGTCAGGGACTATACTGTTTTTT | CASKRGSGTILFF
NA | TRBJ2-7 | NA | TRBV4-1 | TGCGCCAGCAGCCAAGATAGAGGGTCACCGGAGGGGTACGAGCAGTACTTC | CASSQDRGSPEGYEQYF
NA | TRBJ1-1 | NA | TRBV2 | TGTGCCAGCAGACCAGGTCATGGGCACACTGAAGCTTTCTTT | CASRPGHGHTEAFF
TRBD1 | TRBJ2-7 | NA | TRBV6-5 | TGTGCCAGCACGGGACAGGCTAACGAGCAGTACTTC | CASTGQANEQYF
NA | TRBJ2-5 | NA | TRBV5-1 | TGCGCCAGCAGCACGACAGGGAGGGAGACCCAGTACTTC | CASSTTGRETQYF
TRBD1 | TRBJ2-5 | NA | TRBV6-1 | TGTGCCAGCAGTGCCGGGACAGGGGCGTACCAAGAGACCCAGTACTTC | CASSAGTGAYQETQYF
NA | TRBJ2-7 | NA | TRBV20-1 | TGCAGTGCAAGACTCAGGGTCGAGCAGTACTTC | CSARLRVEQYF
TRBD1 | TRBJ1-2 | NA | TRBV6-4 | TGTGCCAGCAGTGCTACAGGGGCCCACGGCTACACCTTC | CASSATGAHGYTF
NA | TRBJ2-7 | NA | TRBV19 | TGTGCCAGTAGTATAGGGAGAAGCTCCTACGAGCAGTACTTC | CASSIGRSSYEQYF
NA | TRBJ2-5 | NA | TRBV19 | TGTGCCAGTAGTGACAACAGCAAAGAGACCCAGTACTTC | CASSDNSKETQYF
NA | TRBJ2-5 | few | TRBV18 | TGTGCCAGCTCCCCGGGATTACAAGAGACCCAGTACTTC | CASSPGLQETQYF
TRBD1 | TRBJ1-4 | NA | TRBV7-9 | TGTGCCAGCAGCCCTAGCGGGAGGAGGGGGCACGAAAAACTGTTTTTT | CASSPSGRRGHEKLFF
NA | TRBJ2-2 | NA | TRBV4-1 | TGCGCCAGCAGCCAAAGGGGGATAGCGGAGCTGTTTTTT | CASSQRGIAELFF
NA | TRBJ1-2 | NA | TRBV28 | TGTGCCAGCAGCCCTCCGCACGCAGGAGAGGGTGGCTACACCTTC | CASSPPHAGEGGYTF
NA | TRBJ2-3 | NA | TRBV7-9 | TGTGCCAGCAGCCTACTAGGCCTCGGAGATACGCAGTATTTT | CASSLLGLGDTQYF
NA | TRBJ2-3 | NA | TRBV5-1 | TGCGCCAGCAGCTCGGACTTTCCCACAGATACGCAGTATTTT | CASSSDFPTDTQYF
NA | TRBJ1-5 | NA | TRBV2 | TGTGCCAGCAGCACTCAATACAGGGATTTTCAGCCCCAGCATTTT | CASSTQYRDFQPQHF
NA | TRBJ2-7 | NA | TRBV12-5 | TGTGCTAGTGGTCCGCGCTTCCCGAGGGCCCGCTACGAGCAGTACTTC | CASGPRFPRARYEQYF
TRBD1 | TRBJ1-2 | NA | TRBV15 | TGTGCCACCAGCAGAGCCGAGACAGGGCTCGGTGGCTACACCTTC | CATSRAETGLGGYTF